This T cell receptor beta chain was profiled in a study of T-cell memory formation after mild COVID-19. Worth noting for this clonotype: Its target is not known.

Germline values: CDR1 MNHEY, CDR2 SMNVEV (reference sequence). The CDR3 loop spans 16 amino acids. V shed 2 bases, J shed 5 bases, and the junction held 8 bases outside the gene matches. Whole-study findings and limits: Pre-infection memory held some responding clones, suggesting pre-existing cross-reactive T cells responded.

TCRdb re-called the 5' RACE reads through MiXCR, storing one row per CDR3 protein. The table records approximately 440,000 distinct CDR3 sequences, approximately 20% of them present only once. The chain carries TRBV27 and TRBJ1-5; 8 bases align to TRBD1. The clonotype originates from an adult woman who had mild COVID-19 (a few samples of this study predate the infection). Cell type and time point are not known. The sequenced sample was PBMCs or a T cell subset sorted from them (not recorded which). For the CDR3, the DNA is TGTGCCAGCAGTTTACGGGCCACAGGGGGTTATCAGCCCCAGCATTTT. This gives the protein CASSLRATGGYQPQHF.